A single TCR beta chain is shown here with its context. This clone was picked up one time. This clone's antigen is unknown. There are no base qualities to consult, and no much larger clone falls within one base. The data originate from a study of shared clonotypes between healthy human individuals (dated by TCRdb to 2018 to 2020). In the study overall: The cohort comprised a couple of women and a few men aged 18 to 49 years. For each donor, CD4 naive and CD4 memory were each run on three plates, CD8 naive on two plates, and CD8 memory on one plate. The study deeply sequenced blood TCR repertoires of five healthy adults to estimate repertoire size and the extent of clonotype sharing between individuals. To increase sequencing depth and limit assay-specific biases, TCR repertoire library preparation and sequencing were carried out by different laboratories using diverse techniques. Each donor's leukapheresis produced roughly between about 0.8 and 8.9 billion PBMCs. On the study overall, not on this receptor specifically: Sampling was restricted to blood, and TCR repertoires in tissue are likely to differ from TCR repertoires in blood. When a few donors were compared, the shared fraction of clonotypes was about 5.2% for naive CD4, 3% to 4% for naive CD8, roughly 2.5% for memory CD4, and less than 0.45% for memory CD8. Clonotypes shared by all four sorted-subset donors showed higher generation probabilities than non-shared clonotypes. Pairwise subsampling indicated that sequencing depth was expected to affect the degree of clonotype sharing among donors. Because the study included only a small number of donors, the genetic and exposure-history diversity represented was limited. Naive subsets generally had larger estimated clonotype richness than memory subsets. Rarefaction of sorted-subset datasets indicated incomplete sequencing despite the large sequencing depth.

TCR CDR3 regions were amplified from genomic DNA by multiplex PCR using the deep immunoSEQ assay. Extracted genomic DNA from each cell subset was spread evenly across all wells of several immunoSEQ 96-well plates, with each plate serving as a replicate. For sorted subsets, 200 ng of genomic DNA, equivalent to some 30,000 T cell genomes, went into each replicate PCR. The purified libraries were quantified using a Qubit 3.0 fluorometer, sized with a Bioanalyzer 2100, and then quantified again using the KAPA Library Quantification kit. Each immunoSEQ 96-well plate was sequenced on its own single-read 150-cycle Illumina NextSeq 550 flow cell. The source study handled its data this way. The immunoSEQ output contained only junctional sequences without quality scores, so filtering could not match that applied to full-length reads. To assign V/J genes and CDR3, sequences were annotated using PyIR, a Python wrapper for IgBLAST v1.9, with IMGT germline references. Any read was removed if the V/J assignment was weak (E-value above 1e-6), the CDR3 was missing, or the read contained stop codons, out-of-frame junctions, or ambiguous translated residues. V3J clonotypes were defined as sequences sharing an identical inferred V gene, J gene, and CDR3 amino acid sequence. Percentage overlap between repertoires was computed as shared unique clonotypes divided by the size of the smaller repertoire. RTK rarefaction, the Chao1 estimator, and Recon v2.1 estimates of unobserved clonotypes were used to assess repertoire richness. Generation probabilities for all TCRbeta clonotypes obtained by the gDNA method from several donors were computed using OLGA. As stored in TCRdb, this immuneACCESS dataset retains in-frame rearrangements with V and J assigned. A fraction of the clones does not appear; measured against another copy, unresolved V genes explain less than half of the discrepancy, and the remainder lacks a known reason. V and J calls and clone size follow that table, whereas D and trimming were derived from the DNA. The sample includes roughly 1,500,000 clones, with roughly 98.5% observed a single time. Of the sample, approximately 0.4% is held by the ten largest clones.

Donors were healthy HIV-negative adults with no recently reported acute infections or vaccinations. Every donor was a Caucasian adult residing in Nashville, Tennessee, USA. CD4+ T cells were enriched by magnetic negative selection, after which naive cells were positively selected on CD45RA and the negative fraction was taken as the memory subset. After blood collection by leukapheresis, PBMCs were isolated using Ficoll-Histopaque density gradient centrifugation and then cryopreserved in the vapor phase of liquid nitrogen. Analytical flow cytometry was used to check the purity and quantity of every magnetically sorted T cell population. Each sorted fraction had its genomic DNA isolated and then quantified by UV absorbance on a Nanodrop 2000c. CDR1 SGHKS and CDR2 YYEKEE are derived from the germline V gene (reference sequence). V drops 0 bases and J drops 5 bases, leaving 9 bases in between. The CDR3 runs 13 residues from the cysteine to the phenylalanine. Here the CDR3 DNA is all that survives: 39 bases in frame from base 1.

Sequencing was done on a sample of naive CD4+ T cells sorted from blood. The cell subset or site label here, explained by the study, means: CD45RA+ positively selected. This receptor was taken from a man in his thirties or forties in good health. This chain is built from TRBV5-5 and TRBJ2-7; TRBD2 is possibly the D segment (6 matching bases). The CDR3: CASSLVAADEQYF. The DNA is as follows: TGTGCCAGCAGCTTGGTAGCGGCGGACGAGCAGTACTTC.